This TCR beta chain emerged from a study of blood T cell repertoires in COVID-19. Only in-frame clones appear in the TCRdb table, and some are missing; sequencing was by immunoSEQ multiplex PCR. This table has approximately 75,000 clones, 90% appearing once. The length of the CDR3 is 12 residues. Germline V gene data show CDR1 as MNHEY and CDR2 as SVGEGT. Trimming removed 5 bases at V and 4 bases at J, with 8 bases between. V gene TRBV6-2 or TRBV6-3 combines with J gene TRBJ1-1; D gene unclear. Sequences were obtained from peripheral blood. This receptor was taken from a human donor in a cohort sampled during active COVID-19. CDR3 coding DNA: TGTGCCAGCAGTCCCAGGTCCACTGAAGCTTTCTTT. Its translation: CASSPRSTEAFF.